Each of the 28 T cell receptor beta chains below was sequenced from the same sample in a study of CD8+ T cells in alopecia areata listed by TCRdb under 2018. The library was produced with the immunoSEQ multiplex PCR assay. For TCR sequencing, RNA was extracted from every sample and reverse transcribed into cDNA to serve as template. Sourced from immuneACCESS, this table was stored by TCRdb with only in-frame sequences that have V and J called. A share of the clones is absent; for the studies checked, an unresolved V gene accounts for under half, and the remainder has no known explanation. The sample table holds around 290,000 clones, of which 58% were seen once. The top ten clonotypes cover 1.8% of the sample. Sample time point, as interpreted from the label and publication: around 24 weeks on oral tofacitinib. What this sample's treatment or condition label stands for: oral pan-JAK inhibitor, 5-10 mg twice daily.

The sequencing used CD4+ T cells sorted from blood, collected at week 24, from a patient treated with tofacitinib. The receptors stem from a human donor with alopecia areata.

This CDR3 reads CASSLGGSYEQYF. CDR3 DNA sequence: TGTGCCAGCAGCTTAGGCGGATCCTACGAGCAGTACTTC. V gene TRBV11-2 combines with J gene TRBJ2-7, with D unclear. The CDR3 extends over 13 amino acids. Trimming stripped 1 base from V and 1 base from J, with 5 bases between. Germline CDR1 is SGHAT and CDR2 is FQNNGV.

This clone was seen only a few times. The chain has TRBV6-1 and TRBJ2-3; D unresolved. V was pared by 0 bases and J by 14 bases, with 9 bases between. This CDR3 spans 11 amino acids. Germline V gene data show CDR1 as MNHNS and CDR2 as SASEGT. This chain's CDR3 is CASSEAPAAYF. The CDR3 DNA follows: TGTGCCAGCAGTGAAGCACCCGCGGCGTATTTT.

This clone was recorded only once. J is TRBJ1-1 and V is TRBV30; tentatively, D is TRBD1 (5 bases). Germline loops: CDR1 GTSNPN, CDR2 SVGIG (reference sequence). The CDR3 has 13 amino acids. Between the trimmed V and J ends, which lost 1 base and 6 bases, there was a span of 12 bases. The CDR3 DNA is TGTGCCTGGAGTGGGGACCTTTGGGCTGAAGCTTTCTTT. This gives the protein CAWSGDLWAEAFF.

V gene TRBV2 combines with J gene TRBJ2-1; 14 bases align to TRBD2. Germline V gene sequence: CDR1 SNHLY, CDR2 FYNNEI. The CDR3 loop spans 16 amino acids. V lost 5 bases, J lost 6 bases, and 6 bases stayed unmatched. Here the CDR3 DNA reads TGTGCCAGCAGTCGTACCGGGACTAGCGGGGGCAATGAGCAGTTCTTC. Translated, it gives CASSRTGTSGGNEQFF.

This chain uses TRBV11-2 with TRBJ1-2; D might be TRBD1 (5 bases). The germline V gene has CDR1 SGHAT and CDR2 FQNNGV. Trimming took off 7 bases at V and 6 bases at J, with 18 bases between the two ends. CDR3 length: 14 residues. In nucleotides, the CDR3 is TGTGCCAGCACCTCCCTCCGACGAGGGGATGGCTACACCTTC. It specifies CASTSLRRGDGYTF.

This chain links TRBV30 with TRBJ2-1; a possible D gene is TRBD1 (5 bases). This CDR3 comprises 14 residues. V was cut by 1 base and J by 7 bases, with 14 bases left in between. Germline V gene sequence: CDR1 GTSNPN, CDR2 SVGIG (reference sequence). The CDR3 DNA is TGTGCCTGGAGTGATGGAAGTGGGGCAAATGAGCAGTTCTTC. As protein: CAWSDGSGANEQFF. Drawing the rest from reference TRBV30 and TRBJ2-1, the complete variable domain is SQTIHQWPATLVQPVGSPLSLECTVEGTSNPNLYWYRQAAGRGLQLLFYSVGIGQISSEVPQNLSASRPQDRQFILSSKKLLLSDSGFYLCAWSDGSGANEQFFGPGTRLTVL.

This clone was seen a few times. The CDR3 DNA sequence: TGCGCCAGCAGCCCCTCAGGGGATGTGGATTCACCCCTCCACTTT. This translates into CASSPSGDVDSPLHF. The chain employs TRBV5-1 and TRBJ1-6, with D possibly TRBD1 on 6 matching bases. The V end lost 4 bases, the J end lost 8 bases, and 16 bases lay between the germline ends. CDR1 is SGHRS, CDR2 YFSETQ, per germline. The CDR3 length is 15 residues.

This clone is a singleton in its sample. The CDR3 here is CASSPLNQPQHF. The CDR3, as DNA: TGTGCCAGTAGTCCTCTCAATCAGCCCCAGCATTTT. The chain employs TRBV19 and TRBJ1-5; D not certain. V was cut by 5 bases and J by 3 bases, with 5 bases left in between. CDR1 is LNHDA and CDR2 is SQIVND in the germline V gene (reference sequence). The CDR3 has 12 residues.

V usage is TRBV7-2 and J usage is TRBJ2-3; no reliable D call. The CDR3 spans 16 residues. V dropped 0 bases and J dropped 2 bases, with 12 bases sitting between them. Germline CDR1 and CDR2: SGHTA and FQGNSA. In nucleotides, the CDR3 is TGTGCCAGCAGCTTAGCGCGTCACCAACCCACAGATACGCAGTATTTT. Amino acids: CASSLARHQPTDTQYF.

This clone was seen once. The chain carries TRBV7-2 and TRBJ2-7, with D possibly being TRBD1 or TRBD2 (5 bases each). V lost 4 bases and J 0 bases, leaving 13 bases between the germline ends. The CDR3 totals 15 residues. Germline CDR1 is SGHTA and CDR2 is FQGNSA. The CDR3 nucleotides read TGTGCCAGCAGCTCCTTCCGGGACCGCTCCTACGAGCAGTACTTC. Translation: CASSSFRDRSYEQYF.

The chain employs TRBV11-1 and TRBJ1-2, with 8 bases lining up with TRBD1. In germline, CDR1 is SGHAT, CDR2 FQDESV (reference sequence). This CDR3 comprises 13 residues. V shed 6 bases, J shed 8 bases, and the junction held 8 bases outside the gene matches. CDR3 loop: CASSLTGEFGYTF. The CDR3 DNA follows: TGTGCCAGCAGTCTGACAGGGGAGTTCGGCTACACCTTC.

V gene TRBV4-3 combines with J gene TRBJ2-2; D unclear. The germline V and J ends were trimmed by 0 bases and 6 bases, with 8 bases remaining between them. This CDR3 has 14 amino acids. CDR1 LGHNA and CDR2 YSLEER come from the germline V gene. The CDR3 bases are TGCGCCAGCAGCCAAGAAAGAAATCCCGGGGAGCTGTTTTTT. Translated: CASSQERNPGELFF.

The chain couples TRBV13 to TRBJ1-2, with 9 bases that match TRBD1. V gave up 7 bases and J gave up 7 bases; unmatched junction bases: 10. CDR3 size: 14 residues. CDR1 and CDR2 (germline): PRHDT, FYEKMQ (reference sequence). CDR3 region: CASNTDRGPAGYTF. CDR3 bases: TGTGCCAGCAACACGGACAGGGGTCCAGCTGGCTACACCTTC.

The chain couples TRBV5-1 to TRBJ2-3; 11 positions agree with TRBD2. The CDR3 totals 17 residues. Trimming cost V 3 bases and J 0 bases; bases outside gene matches: 6. CDR1 SGHRS and CDR2 YFSETQ come from the germline V gene. The CDR3 sequence is CASSSGTSGPSTDTQYF. CDR3 DNA sequence: TGCGCCAGCAGCTCCGGGACTAGCGGACCTAGCACAGATACGCAGTATTTT. The variable domain in full, completed from reference TRBV5-1 and TRBJ2-3, reads KAGVTQTPRYLIKTRGQQVTLSCSPISGHRSVSWYQQTPGQGLQFLFEYFSETQRNKGNFPGRFSGRQFSNSRSEMNVSTLELGDSALYLCASSSGTSGPSTDTQYFGPGTRLTVL.

The CDR3 here is CASSLRLAGAQPGADTQYF. The CDR3 nucleotides read TGTGCCAGCAGTTTGAGGCTAGCGGGGGCCCAACCAGGGGCAGATACGCAGTATTTT. The chain uses TRBV28 and TRBJ2-3; 10 nucleotides align to TRBD2. The trim removed 3 bases at V and 4 bases at J, leaving 16 bases unmatched. The CDR3 runs 19 residues. Germline loops: CDR1 MDHEN, CDR2 SYDVKM.

The genes are TRBV6-1 and TRBJ1-2, with D unclear. The CDR3 runs 14 residues. The V and J ends lost 2 bases and 4 bases respectively, with 11 bases between them. Germline V gene sequence: CDR1 MNHNS, CDR2 SASEGT. CDR3 sequence: CASSEFHLSYGYTF. Here the CDR3 DNA reads TGTGCCAGCAGTGAATTCCACCTCTCCTATGGCTACACCTTC.

The chain joins TRBV7-2 to TRBJ2-3, with no clear D. The V gene's germline CDR1 is SGHTA and CDR2 FQGNSA. The CDR3 runs 13 residues. Trimming cost V 2 bases and J 7 bases, with 10 bases left between them. CDR3 loop: CASSLRSFNTQYF. CDR3 nucleotide sequence: TGTGCCAGCAGCTTACGATCTTTTAATACGCAGTATTTT. Supplemented by reference TRBV7-2 and TRBJ2-3, the full variable domain reads GAGVSQSPSNKVTEKGKDVELRCDPISGHTALYWYRQSLGQGLEFLIYFQGNSAPDKSGLPSDRFSAERTGGSVSTLTIQRTQQEDSAVYLCASSLRSFNTQYFGPGTRLTVL.

This clone has a single count. The CDR3, as DNA: TGTGCCACCAGCAGGGACAGGGGAGACAATGAGCAGTTCTTC. This sequence encodes CATSRDRGDNEQFF. This chain joins TRBV15 and TRBJ2-1; 9 bases align to TRBD1. The CDR3 spans 14 residues. J was trimmed by 5 bases and V by 3 bases; bases with no gene match: 2. Germline values: CDR1 LNHNV, CDR2 YYDKDF (reference sequence).

The J gene is TRBJ2-5, the V gene TRBV6-1, with D tentatively TRBD2 (6 bases). With 8 bases removed from V and 4 bases from J, the gap between germline ends came to 20 bases. Germline lookup yields CDR1 MNHNS and CDR2 SASEGT. This CDR3 has 15 residues. CDR3 sequence (DNA): TGTGCCAGCCGGTCACTAACCAGGGAGGCAGAGACCCAGTACTTC. This translates into CASRSLTREAETQYF.

The chain combines TRBV5-1 with TRBJ2-3; 7 bases align to TRBD1. This CDR3 is 16 amino acids long. V lost 1 base, J lost 1 base, and 6 bases stayed unmatched. Germline-derived CDR1 and CDR2 are SGHRS and YFSETQ. The CDR3 sequence is CASSLQGGEGTDTQYF. The CDR3 DNA sequence: TGCGCCAGCAGCTTGCAAGGGGGCGAGGGCACAGATACGCAGTATTTT.

The V and J genes are TRBV4-3 and TRBJ1-6; D ambiguous. Germline-derived CDR1 and CDR2 are LGHNA and YSLEER. V was shortened by 0 bases and J by 10 bases, with 10 bases between the two germline ends. The CDR3 spans 14 residues. Here the CDR3 reads CASSQEFVGSPLHF. The CDR3 nucleotides read TGCGCCAGCAGCCAAGAATTCGTAGGATCACCCCTCCACTTT.

To note about this clone: The identical CDR3 is also encoded by other nucleotide sequences in the sample. The chain is built from TRBV28 and TRBJ2-1, with D unclear. Looked up from germline, CDR1 is MDHEN and CDR2 is SYDVKM. V was clipped by 10 bases and J by 0 bases, with 7 bases between them. The CDR3 runs to 12 residues. CDR3 sequence reads: CATDVSYNEQFF. CDR3 nucleotides: TGTGCCACAGACGTCTCCTACAATGAGCAGTTCTTC.

With regard to this clone: Distinct nucleotide sequences in the sample also encode this CDR3. This chain links TRBV10-3 with TRBJ2-5; D not resolved. Looked up from germline, CDR1 is ENHRY and CDR2 is SYGVKD. The V end was cut by 0 bases, the J end by 4 bases, with 3 bases between. The CDR3 runs to 12 residues. The CDR3 DNA is TGTGCCATCAGTGAGTCGGGAGAGACCCAGTACTTC. This encodes CAISESGETQYF.

V usage is TRBV28 and J usage is TRBJ1-2; TRBD1 might be the D (5 bases). Trimming left V 4 bases short and J 4 bases short, with 16 bases between. CDR1 and CDR2 from the germline V gene are MDHEN and SYDVKM. This CDR3 is 15 amino acids long. CDR3 residues: CASSSAGRNFYGYTF. The CDR3 bases are TGTGCCAGCAGTTCAGCGGGACGGAATTTCTATGGCTACACCTTC.

The chain links TRBV28 to TRBJ2-4; a possible D gene is TRBD2 (6 bases). The germline gives CDR1 MDHEN, CDR2 SYDVKM. The CDR3 loop spans 15 amino acids. V was trimmed by 2 bases and J by 1 base, leaving 9 bases between them. CDR3 DNA sequence: TGTGCCAGCAGTTTAGGAGGGCTGGCCAAAAACATTCAGTACTTC. This encodes CASSLGGLAKNIQYF.

The chain links TRBV4-3 to TRBJ2-5; 8 nucleotides line up with TRBD2. The junction had 5 bases not matched to a gene; V was cut back by 0 bases and J by 5 bases. There are 15 residues in the CDR3. CDR1 is LGHNA, CDR2 YSLEER, per germline. The CDR3 DNA is TGCGCCAGCAGCCAAGATGGACTAGCTTTTGAGACCCAGTACTTC. Residues: CASSQDGLAFETQYF.

This clone was seen once. The V and J genes are TRBV5-1 and TRBJ2-5; possibly TRBD1 for D (6 bases). From germline, CDR1 is SGHRS and CDR2 YFSETQ. Trimming removed 4 bases from V and 2 bases from J, with 12 bases in between. CDR3 length: 14 residues. In DNA, the CDR3 is TGCGCCAGCAGCCGAACCGGGACACAAGAGACCCAGTACTTC. Residues: CASSRTGTQETQYF.

This clone has more than one count but fewer than ten. This chain connects TRBV5-6 to TRBJ1-2, with no clear D. Looked up from germline, CDR1 is SGHDT and CDR2 is YYEEEE. The CDR3 is 15 amino acids. V lost 2 bases and J 0 bases, leaving 11 bases between the germline ends. This CDR3 is CASSFGDRSNYGYTF. CDR3 sequence (DNA): TGTGCCAGCAGCTTTGGCGACCGATCTAACTATGGCTACACCTTC.